This TCR beta chain originates from a study of CD8+ T cells in alopecia areata. Background on the study: Administration of oral tofacitinib to treated patients was at 5 to 10 mg twice daily. For 6 to 18 months, tofacitinib was taken, and 6 months off drug followed.

As to this clone: Its antigen is unidentified.

CDR3 length equals 14 residues. Per the germline V gene, CDR1 is SGHTA and CDR2 is FQGNSA. With 0 bases clipped from V and 5 bases from J, the junction kept 3 bases outside the gene matches. TCR sequencing used cDNA made by reverse transcription of extracted RNA. TCRdb's copy holds only in-frame clones and misses some; the assay was immunoSEQ multiplex PCR. The sample has over 150,000 clones; roughly 59% are singletons. General study findings and limits: Lesional scalp, notably in alopecia totalis/universalis, had clonality above that of normal scalp. Clarity of TCR sharing across patients fell short of that in mice, possibly HLA-related.

The sequence came from a human donor with alopecia areata. The starting material was CD4+ T cells sorted from blood, obtained at week 0. The chain combines TRBV7-2 with TRBJ2-7; 8 positions match TRBD1. This chain's CDR3 is CASSLAGQGHEQYF. The CDR3 nucleotides are TGTGCCAGCAGCTTAGCTGGACAGGGACACGAGCAGTACTTC.